These 18 T cell receptor beta chains were sequenced from one sample in a study of OX40 agonist ivuxolimab in advanced cancers. Libraries were prepared by immunoSEQ multiplex PCR; TCRdb keeps only in-frame clonotypes and omits some of them. The repertoire includes 26,000 or so clones, roughly 90% of them detected once, and just under 20% sits in the top ten. Source: CD4+ or CD8+ T cells sorted from blood, taken in a trial of the OX40 agonist ivuxolimab. Every receptor here comes from an adult with an advanced solid tumor such as melanoma, head and neck, liver or kidney cancer.

CDR3 region: CASSLALDSRRGGYTF. The CDR3 region has the DNA TGTGCCAGCAGCTTGGCACTGGACTCTCGGCGGGGAGGCTACACCTTC. The rearrangement uses TRBV5-4 and TRBJ1-2, with D unclear. The V end lost 0 bases, the J end lost 8 bases, and 20 bases lay between the germline ends. Germline CDR1 SGHNT, CDR2 YYREEE (reference sequence). This CDR3 contains 16 residues.

The chain combines TRBV7-9 with TRBJ1-1, with D perhaps TRBD1 (5 bases). CDR3 length: 14 residues. With 5 bases removed from V and 1 base from J, the gap between germline ends came to 11 bases. CDR1 and CDR2 from the germline V gene are SEHNR and FQNEAQ (reference sequence). CDR3 region: CASSEGAPNTEAFF. The CDR3 DNA is TGTGCCAGCAGCGAAGGGGCTCCGAACACTGAAGCTTTCTTT.

The chain has TRBV6-5 and TRBJ1-1; D is unclear. V shed 6 bases and J shed 3 bases, with 17 bases lying between them. Per germline, CDR1 MNHEY and CDR2 SVGAGI. CDR3 size: 15 residues. The CDR3 DNA reads as TGTGCCAGCAGCTACCTGAATGGGATGGACACTGAAGCTTTCTTT. As protein: CASSYLNGMDTEAFF.

This clone occurred once. The chain couples TRBV6-5 to TRBJ2-3; a weak D match, TRBD2 (6 bases). CDR1 and CDR2 from the germline V gene are MNHEY and SVGAGI. This CDR3 spans 15 amino acids. The ends were cut back, 3 bases at V and 2 bases at J, with 12 bases in the middle. The CDR3 DNA reads as TGTGCCAGCAGTTATACGGGAGCCCTCACAGATACGCAGTATTTT. Protein sequence: CASSYTGALTDTQYF.

The chain has TRBV27 and TRBJ1-2, with a possible D match to TRBD1 (5 bases). Germline CDR1 reads MNHEY; CDR2 reads SMNVEV (reference sequence). Trimming pared 8 bases from V and 1 base from J, leaving 17 bases between. The CDR3 spans 15 residues. CDR3 bases: TGTGCCAGCGGATTTGGGGGGGGATTTAACTATGGCTACACCTTC. It yields the protein CASGFGGGFNYGYTF.

The chain recombines TRBV14 with TRBJ2-1, with D possibly being TRBD2 (5 bases). The CDR3 length is 17 residues. Trimming cost V 0 bases and J 0 bases, with 12 bases left between them. The germline V gene has CDR1 SGHDN and CDR2 FVKESK. The CDR3 coding sequence is TGTGCCAGCAGCCAAGAGTTCGGACTGCTCTCCTACAATGAGCAGTTCTTC. Translated: CASSQEFGLLSYNEQFF. Looking up the rest from reference TRBV14 and TRBJ2-1 gives the full variable domain: EAGVTQFPSHSVIEKGQTVTLRCDPISGHDNLYWYRRVMGKEIKFLLHFVKESKQDESGMPNNRFLAERTGGTYSTLKVQPAELEDSGVYFCASSQEFGLLSYNEQFFGPGTRLTVL.

The gene calls are TRBV4-3 and TRBJ2-5; TRBD1 matches at 7 bases. The trim removed 5 bases at V and 1 base at J, leaving 1 base unmatched. Germline loops: CDR1 LGHNA, CDR2 YSLEER. The CDR3 has 13 residues. The CDR3 region is CASSGDSQETQYF. CDR3 nucleotides: TGCGCCAGCAGCGGGGACAGCCAAGAGACCCAGTACTTC.

The rearrangement links TRBV7-6 to TRBJ1-1, with D possibly TRBD1 on 6 matching bases. Germline values: CDR1 SGHVS, CDR2 FNYEAQ. The CDR3 is made up of 16 amino acids. Trimming stripped 1 base from V and 3 bases from J, with 15 bases between. CDR3 region: CASSLGPARGDTEAFF. In DNA, the CDR3 is TGTGCCAGCAGCTTAGGTCCGGCGAGGGGGGACACTGAAGCTTTCTTT.

The V call is TRBV27, the J call TRBJ2-5, with 12 bases aligning to TRBD1. This CDR3 has 14 residues. Germline CDR1 reads MNHEY; CDR2 reads SMNVEV (reference sequence). Unmatched junction bases numbered 3, after V lost 8 bases and J lost 2 bases. The CDR3 spells CASRDRGPQETQYF. DNA of the CDR3: TGTGCCAGCCGGGACAGGGGGCCTCAAGAGACCCAGTACTTC.

The rearrangement uses TRBV28 and TRBJ1-5; possible D gene TRBD1, 6 bases. Trimming removed 6 bases from V and 0 bases from J, with 15 bases in between. The CDR3 is 16 amino acids. In germline, CDR1 is MDHEN, CDR2 SYDVKM. The CDR3 nucleotides are TGTGCCAGCAGCCAAGGACAGTCGTTTAGCAATCAGCCCCAGCATTTT. It is translated as CASSQGQSFSNQPQHF.

V gene TRBV7-6 combines with J gene TRBJ1-1; 7 nucleotides line up with TRBD1. The CDR3 loop spans 15 amino acids. After removal of 4 bases from V and 1 base from J, the junction contained 6 bases not matched to a gene. In germline, CDR1 is SGHVS, CDR2 FNYEAQ. CDR3 DNA sequence: TGTGCCAGCAGCTCCGGGACAGACTCGAACACTGAAGCTTTCTTT. Translating it yields CASSSGTDSNTEAFF. Variable domain in full (rest from reference TRBV7-6 and TRBJ1-1): GAGVSQSPRYKVTKRGQDVALRCDPISGHVSLYWYRQALGQGPEFLTYFNYEAQQDKSGLPNDRFSAERPEGSISTLTIQRTEQRDSAMYRCASSSGTDSNTEAFFGQGTRLTVV.

V and J are TRBV13 and TRBJ1-1; tentatively, D is TRBD1 (5 bases). Germline loops: CDR1 PRHDT, CDR2 FYEKMQ (reference sequence). Deletions cut 1 base from V and 4 bases from J, with 10 bases between. The CDR3 totals 14 residues. The CDR3 DNA is TGTGCCAGCAGCTTAGAAGGGGAGGGCACTGAAGCTTTCTTT. It is translated as CASSLEGEGTEAFF.

The genes are TRBV14 and TRBJ1-2, with 7 bases aligning to TRBD1. The V and J ends lost 4 bases and 7 bases, in that order; junction bases with no gene match: 18. Looked up from germline, CDR1 is SGHDN and CDR2 is FVKESK. This CDR3 has 17 amino acids. The CDR3, as DNA: TGTGCCAGCAGCCCTACCCCTCAGACAGGGTCAGGGGGTGGCTACACCTTC. Its protein product is CASSPTPQTGSGGGYTF.

This chain connects TRBV7-9 to TRBJ2-3; D tentatively fits TRBD1 or TRBD2 (6 bases each). The CDR3 has 18 amino acids. CDR1 is SEHNR and CDR2 is FQNEAQ in the germline V gene (reference sequence). Trimming took off 2 bases at V and 2 bases at J, with 20 bases between the two ends. Written as DNA, the CDR3 is TGTGCCAGCAGCTTAAGGATCTTAGGGGGGACACCCACAGATACGCAGTATTTT. This encodes CASSLRILGGTPTDTQYF.

The chain couples TRBV5-1 to TRBJ2-7; no clear D gene. Germline CDR1 is SGHRS and CDR2 is YFSETQ. The CDR3 sequence is 14 residues long. Trimming took 2 bases from V and 3 from J, leaving 12 bases between them. DNA of the CDR3: TGCGCCAGCAGCTTTTCCAGCCCGTTCTACGAGCAGTACTTC. It encodes CASSFSSPFYEQYF.

This sequence joins TRBV19 and TRBJ2-2, with D tentatively TRBD1 (6 bases). Trimming shortened V by 4 bases and J by 3 bases, and 15 bases separated the two germline ends. The CDR3 sequence is 16 residues long. Germline CDR1 LNHDA, CDR2 SQIVND (reference sequence). CDR3 protein: CASSTDRLTHTGELFF. For the CDR3, the DNA is TGTGCCAGTAGTACGGACAGATTGACACACACCGGGGAGCTGTTTTTT. The full variable domain, its missing parts supplied by reference TRBV19 and TRBJ2-2, is DGGITQSPKYLFRKEGQNVTLSCEQNLNHDAMYWYRQDPGQGLRLIYYSQIVNDFQKGDIAEGYSVSREKKESFPLTVTSAQKNPTAFYLCASSTDRLTHTGELFFGEGSRLTVL.

This chain links TRBV2 with TRBJ1-2; D not resolved. Trimming shortened V by 7 bases and J by 5 bases, and 14 bases separated the two germline ends. The CDR3 is 13 residues long. The germline V gene has CDR1 SNHLY and CDR2 FYNNEI. CDR3 in DNA: TGTGCCAGCAACCCGACACTGGGGTATGGCTACACCTTC. Residues: CASNPTLGYGYTF.

J is TRBJ2-5 and V is TRBV5-4; 7 nucleotides line up with TRBD1. Per the germline V gene, CDR1 is SGHNT and CDR2 is YYREEE (reference sequence). There are 16 residues in the CDR3. V dropped 7 bases and J dropped 0; count of bases not matched to a gene: 12. CDR3 sequence (DNA): TGTGCCAGCCGCAATAAGAGCAGGGGGTACCAAGAGACCCAGTACTTC. Protein: CASRNKSRGYQETQYF.